Listed below are T cell receptor beta chains from one sample, sequenced in a study of T-cell memory formation after mild COVID-19. TCRdb ran MiXCR on the 5' RACE reads and lists one entry per CDR3 protein. The profile shows 250,000 to 350,000 distinct CDR3 sequences, 19% of them singletons. The material sequenced was PBMCs or a T cell subset sorted from them (not recorded which). The source is a man between 18 and 35 years old who had mild COVID-19 (a few samples of this study predate the infection). Cell type and time point are not known. The CDR3 runs from the conserved cysteine through the conserved F or W. D genes are given only for firm matches. The size field is filled for only some rows; it gives once, few, many or a size class.

TRBV28	.	TRBJ2-1	.	TGTGCCAGCAGTTTCCGGGACGGCCGCTTCTTC	CASSFRDGRFF
TRBV2	TRBD2	TRBJ2-5	.	TGTGCCAGCAAGTTCTCTAGCGGGGGGGGGACCCAGTACTTC	CASKFSSGGGTQYF
TRBV7-9	TRBD1	TRBJ2-1	.	TGTGCCAGCAGCCCCCCTACAGGGGCCAATGAGCAGTTCTTC	CASSPPTGANEQFF
TRBV5-1	.	TRBJ2-3	.	TGCGCCAGCAGCACCGGCACGACAGATACGCAGTATTTT	CASSTGTTDTQYF
TRBV15	TRBD2	TRBJ2-7	.	TGTGCCACCAGCAGAGATGGCGGGAGAACGGGCGAGCAGTACTTC	CATSRDGGRTGEQYF
TRBV7-9	.	TRBJ2-2	few	TGTGCCAGCAGCGCCCGACAGGACTTCGGGGAGCTGTTTTTT	CASSARQDFGELFF
TRBV29-1	TRBD2	TRBJ2-2	few	TGCAGCGTTGGGGGAGGGACGAGTAAGAACACCGGGGAGCTGTTTTTT	CSVGGGTSKNTGELFF
TRBV15	.	TRBJ2-2	.	TGTGCCACCAGCTTTAGGGGAACCGGGGAGCTGTTTTTT	CATSFRGTGELFF
TRBV9	TRBD2	TRBJ2-1	.	TGTGCCAGCAGCGTTCAGCTAGCGGGGGGCTACAATGAGCAGTTCTTC	CASSVQLAGGYNEQFF
TRBV3-1	TRBD2	TRBJ2-5	.	TGTGCCAGCAGCCAAGTGAGAAGCGGGGGCCACCAAGAGACCCAGTACTTC	CASSQVRSGGHQETQYF
TRBV13	TRBD1	TRBJ1-1	.	TGTGCCAGCGGGGCGGGACAGCCAAACACTGAAGCTTTCTTT	CASGAGQPNTEAFF
TRBV5-6	.	TRBJ2-3	few	TGTGCCAGCAGATCTGACAGAACTACGCAGTATTTT	CASRSDRTTQYF
TRBV3-1	.	TRBJ1-2	.	TGTGCCAGCAGCCAAGATGTTGTGGTCCTAGCTAACTATGGCTACACCTTC	CASSQDVVVLANYGYTF
TRBV4-2	TRBD2	TRBJ2-1	.	TGTGCCAGCAGCCTCCAGCGGGGGAACAATGAGCAGTTCTTC	CASSLQRGNNEQFF
TRBV28	TRBD1	TRBJ2-2	.	TGTGCCAGTAAACAGGGGTCCGGGGAGCTGTTTTTT	CASKQGSGELFF
TRBV4-3	TRBD1	TRBJ1-6	.	TGCGCCAGCCAGACAGGGCGGGATTCACCCCTCCACTTT	CASQTGRDSPLHF
TRBV9	TRBD2	TRBJ2-1	many	TGTGCCAGCAGCCCCTCCGGGGTAGCGGGCTACAATGAGCAGTTCTTC	CASSPSGVAGYNEQFF
TRBV7-2	.	TRBJ1-6	.	TGTGCCAGCAGCAACAGACAAGTGCTCGTCCCCCTCCACTTT	CASSNRQVLVPLHF
TRBV11-1	TRBD1	TRBJ2-7	.	TGTGCCAGCAGCTCGCCGGGACAGGGTTACAACGAGCAGTACTTC	CASSSPGQGYNEQYF
TRBV29-1	TRBD2	TRBJ2-5	.	TGCAGCGTGGTGCCCACTAGCGGGGGCGAGACCCAGTACTTC	CSVVPTSGGETQYF
TRBV28	.	TRBJ2-7	few	TGTGCCAGCAGTTTATGGGGACAAGCCTACGAGCAGTACTTC	CASSLWGQAYEQYF
TRBV6-6	.	TRBJ1-5	few	TGTGCCAGCAGTACCTCGGGGTTTCAGCCCCAGCATTTT	CASSTSGFQPQHF